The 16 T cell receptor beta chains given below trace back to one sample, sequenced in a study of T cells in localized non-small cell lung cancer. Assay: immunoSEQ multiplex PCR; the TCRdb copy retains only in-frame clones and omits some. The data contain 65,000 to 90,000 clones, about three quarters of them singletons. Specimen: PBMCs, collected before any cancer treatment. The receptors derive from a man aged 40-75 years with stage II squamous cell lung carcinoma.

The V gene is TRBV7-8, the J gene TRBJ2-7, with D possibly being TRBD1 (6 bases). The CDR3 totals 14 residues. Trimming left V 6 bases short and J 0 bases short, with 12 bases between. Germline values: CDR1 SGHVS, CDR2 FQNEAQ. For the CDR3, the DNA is TGTGCCAGCAGGTCCGAGACAGGCTCCTACGAGCAGTACTTC. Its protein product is CASRSETGSYEQYF.

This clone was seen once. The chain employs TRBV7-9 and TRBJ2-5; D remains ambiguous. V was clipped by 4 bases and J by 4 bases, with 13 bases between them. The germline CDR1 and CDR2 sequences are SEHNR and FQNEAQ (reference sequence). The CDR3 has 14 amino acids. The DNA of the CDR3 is TGTGCCAGCAGCTCAATGGTCGGTGCAGAGACCCAGTACTTC. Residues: CASSSMVGAETQYF.

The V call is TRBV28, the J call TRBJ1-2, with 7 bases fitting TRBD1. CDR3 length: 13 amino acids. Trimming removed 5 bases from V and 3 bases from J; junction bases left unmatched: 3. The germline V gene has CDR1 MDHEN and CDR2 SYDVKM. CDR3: CASSPDRDYGYTF. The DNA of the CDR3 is TGTGCCAGCAGTCCTGACAGGGACTATGGCTACACCTTC.

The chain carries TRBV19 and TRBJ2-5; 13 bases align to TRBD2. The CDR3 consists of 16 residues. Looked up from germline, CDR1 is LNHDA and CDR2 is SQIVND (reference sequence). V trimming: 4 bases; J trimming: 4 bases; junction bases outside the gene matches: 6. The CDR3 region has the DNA TGTGCCAGTAGTAGCCGACTAGCGGGAGGATCAGAGACCCAGTACTTC. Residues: CASSSRLAGGSETQYF.

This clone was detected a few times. The CDR3 region is CASSSPGRDNEQFF. The CDR3 nucleotides are TGTGCCAGCAGTTCCCCGGGGCGGGACAATGAGCAGTTCTTC. This sequence joins TRBV6-5 and TRBJ2-1, with D possibly being TRBD1 or TRBD2 (5 bases each). CDR1 and CDR2 from the germline V gene are MNHEY and SVGAGI. The CDR3 covers 14 residues. The germline V and J ends were trimmed by 4 bases and 5 bases, with 12 bases remaining between them.

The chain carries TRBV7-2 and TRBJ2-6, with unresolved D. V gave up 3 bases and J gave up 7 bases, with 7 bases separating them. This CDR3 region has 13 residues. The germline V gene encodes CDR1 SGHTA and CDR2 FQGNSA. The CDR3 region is CASSFNGANVLTF. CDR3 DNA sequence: TGTGCCAGCAGCTTCAACGGTGCCAACGTCCTGACTTTC.

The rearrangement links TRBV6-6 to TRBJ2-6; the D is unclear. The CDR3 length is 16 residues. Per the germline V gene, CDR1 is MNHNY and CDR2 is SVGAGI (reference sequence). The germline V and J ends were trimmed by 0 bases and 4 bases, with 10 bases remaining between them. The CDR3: CASSYSRSAGANVLTF. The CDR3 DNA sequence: TGTGCCAGCAGTTACTCGCGGTCCGCCGGGGCCAACGTCCTGACTTTC.

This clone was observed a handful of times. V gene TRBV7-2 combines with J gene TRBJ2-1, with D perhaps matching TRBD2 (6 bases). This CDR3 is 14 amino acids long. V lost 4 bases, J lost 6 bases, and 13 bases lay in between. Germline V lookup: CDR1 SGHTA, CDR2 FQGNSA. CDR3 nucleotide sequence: TGTGCCAGCAGCTCAAACGCGGGGTCCAATGAGCAGTTCTTC. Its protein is CASSSNAGSNEQFF.

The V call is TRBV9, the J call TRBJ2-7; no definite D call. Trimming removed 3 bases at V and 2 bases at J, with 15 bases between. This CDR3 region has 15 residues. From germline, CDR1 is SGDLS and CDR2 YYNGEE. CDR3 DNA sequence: TGTGCCAGCAGCGCGATGGTAGGCGCGACCTACGAGCAGTACTTC. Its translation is CASSAMVGATYEQYF.

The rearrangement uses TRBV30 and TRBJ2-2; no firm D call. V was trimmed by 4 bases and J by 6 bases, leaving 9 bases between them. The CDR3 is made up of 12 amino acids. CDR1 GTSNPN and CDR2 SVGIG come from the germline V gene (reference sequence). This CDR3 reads CAWKRLSGELFF. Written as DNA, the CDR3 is TGTGCCTGGAAACGGCTTTCCGGGGAGCTGTTTTTT.

The CDR3: CATSQHNEKLFF. In DNA form, the CDR3 reads TGTGCCACCAGCCAGCATAATGAAAAACTGTTTTTT. V and J are TRBV15 and TRBJ1-4; D remains unclear. V was shortened by 5 bases and J by 4 bases, with 5 bases between the two germline ends. The CDR3 extends over 12 amino acids. The V gene's germline CDR1 is LNHNV and CDR2 YYDKDF (reference sequence).

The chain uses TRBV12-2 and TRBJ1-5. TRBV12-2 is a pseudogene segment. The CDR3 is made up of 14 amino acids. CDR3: CASRRGKCNQPQHF. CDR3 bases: TGTGCAAGTCGCCGGGGGAAGTGCAATCAGCCCCAGCATTTT.

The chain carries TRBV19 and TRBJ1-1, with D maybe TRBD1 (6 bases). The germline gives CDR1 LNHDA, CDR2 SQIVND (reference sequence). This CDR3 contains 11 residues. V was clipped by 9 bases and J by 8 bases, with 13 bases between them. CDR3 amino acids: CASLDRREAFF. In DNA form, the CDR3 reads TGTGCCAGCCTTGACAGGAGGGAAGCTTTCTTT. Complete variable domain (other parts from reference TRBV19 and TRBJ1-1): DGGITQSPKYLFRKEGQNVTLSCEQNLNHDAMYWYRQDPGQGLRLIYYSQIVNDFQKGDIAEGYSVSREKKESFPLTVTSAQKNPTAFYLCASLDRREAFFGQGTRLTVV.

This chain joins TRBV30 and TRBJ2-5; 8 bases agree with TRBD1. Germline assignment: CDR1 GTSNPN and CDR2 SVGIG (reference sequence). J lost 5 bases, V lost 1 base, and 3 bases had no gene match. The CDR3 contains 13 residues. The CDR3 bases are TGTGCCTGGAGTGGGGGGACAGGTGAGACCCAGTACTTC. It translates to CAWSGGTGETQYF.

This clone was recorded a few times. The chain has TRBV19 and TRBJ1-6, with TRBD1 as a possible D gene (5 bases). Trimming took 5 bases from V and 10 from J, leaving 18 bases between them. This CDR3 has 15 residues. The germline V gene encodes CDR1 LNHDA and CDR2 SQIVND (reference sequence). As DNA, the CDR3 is TGTGCCAGTAGTGCGACGATAGGGGTAGGATCACCCCTCCACTTT. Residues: CASSATIGVGSPLHF. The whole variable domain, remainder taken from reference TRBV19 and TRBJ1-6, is DGGITQSPKYLFRKEGQNVTLSCEQNLNHDAMYWYRQDPGQGLRLIYYSQIVNDFQKGDIAEGYSVSREKKESFPLTVTSAQKNPTAFYLCASSATIGVGSPLHFGNGTRLTVT.

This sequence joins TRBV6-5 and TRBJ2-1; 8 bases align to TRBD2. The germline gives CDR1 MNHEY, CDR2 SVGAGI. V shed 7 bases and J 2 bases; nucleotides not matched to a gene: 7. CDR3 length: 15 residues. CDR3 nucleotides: TGTGCCAGCATGCTAGCGGGTGCTGCCTACAATGAGCAGTTCTTC. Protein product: CASMLAGAAYNEQFF.